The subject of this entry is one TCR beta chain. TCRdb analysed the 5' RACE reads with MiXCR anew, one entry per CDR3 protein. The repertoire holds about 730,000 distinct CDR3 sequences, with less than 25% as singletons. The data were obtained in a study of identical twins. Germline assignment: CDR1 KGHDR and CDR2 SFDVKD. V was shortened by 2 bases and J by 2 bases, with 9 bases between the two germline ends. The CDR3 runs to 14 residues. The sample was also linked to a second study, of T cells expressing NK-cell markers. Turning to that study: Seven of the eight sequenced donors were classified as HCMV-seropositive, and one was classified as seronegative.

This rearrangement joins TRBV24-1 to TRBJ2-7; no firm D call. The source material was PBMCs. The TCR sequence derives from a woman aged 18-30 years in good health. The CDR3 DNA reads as TGTGCCACCAGTGATTCCCGGAGAACCTACGAGCAGTACTTC. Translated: CATSDSRRTYEQYF.